These 12 T cell receptor beta chains originate from one sample sequenced in a study of response to subunit inactivated influenza vaccine. TCRdb fed the RT-PCR reads into MiXCR, producing one record per CDR3 protein. The repertoire holds 400,000 to 650,000 distinct CDR3 sequences, with 7.2% as singletons. This sample comprised PBMCs from blood, obtained about 24 months after vaccination. The receptors derive from a man between 50 and 70 years old who received an inactivated influenza vaccine.

This clonotype turned up a few times. This chain uses TRBV5-5 with TRBJ2-4, with 8 bases that match TRBD1. V shed 5 bases, J shed 10 bases, and the junction held 14 bases outside the gene matches. Germline V CDR1 and CDR2: SGHKS, YYEKEE (reference sequence). This CDR3 has 15 residues. The CDR3 loop reads CASSRLGTGDEIQYF. The CDR3, as DNA: TGTGCCAGCAGTCGACTCGGGACAGGCGATGAGATTCAGTACTTC.

Written as DNA, the CDR3 is TGTGCCAGCAGCCAACCGACTGGGGGATCGGGACTAGGATTGGAGACCCAGTACTTC. Translated, it gives CASSQPTGGSGLGLETQYF. V usage is TRBV3-1 and J usage is TRBJ2-5, with 8 bases fitting TRBD2. Germline V gene lookup returns CDR1 LGHDT and CDR2 YNNKEL (reference sequence). V lost 2 bases, J lost 5 bases, and 19 bases stayed unmatched. This CDR3 region has 19 residues.

The sample holds a few counts of this clonotype. This chain connects TRBV28 to TRBJ2-4; D unresolved. The V gene's germline CDR1 is MDHEN and CDR2 SYDVKM. This CDR3 spans 15 amino acids. Trimming removed 2 bases from V and 1 base from J, with 9 bases in between. The CDR3 region is CASSLILEAKNIQYF. CDR3 bases: TGTGCCAGCAGTTTAATCTTAGAGGCCAAAAACATTCAGTACTTC.

This clonotype was observed at least ten times. The chain combines TRBV10-3 with TRBJ1-4, with a weak D call TRBD1 (5 bases). Germline V gene sequence: CDR1 ENHRY, CDR2 SYGVKD. Trimming pared 0 bases from V and 8 bases from J, leaving 10 bases between. The CDR3 runs 14 residues. The CDR3 region is CAISESGNREKLFF. The CDR3 region has the DNA TGTGCCATCAGTGAGTCGGGGAACAGGGAAAAACTGTTTTTT.

This clonotype was counted many times. The chain links TRBV14 to TRBJ1-6; D unclear. The CDR3 is 12 residues long. V was cut by 7 bases and J by 10 bases, with 11 bases left in between. Per germline, CDR1 SGHDN and CDR2 FVKESK. The CDR3 here is CASNKGGSPLHF. CDR3 DNA sequence: TGTGCCAGCAACAAAGGTGGCTCACCCCTCCACTTT.

This chain links TRBV4-1 with TRBJ2-5; 8 bases map to TRBD1. The CDR3 sequence is 17 residues long. J lost 4 bases, V lost 0 bases, and 10 bases had no gene match. Germline CDR1 and CDR2: MGHRA and YSYEKL. The CDR3 bases are TGCGCCAGCAGCCAAGATCGAGGGCAGGGGGCGAGAGAGACCCAGTACTTC. This translates into CASSQDRGQGARETQYF.

This clonotype was observed a few times. This chain connects TRBV24-1 to TRBJ2-5, with D perhaps TRBD2 (5 bases). This CDR3 has 14 residues. V lost 3 bases, J lost 5 bases, and 12 bases lay in between. Germline CDR1 is KGHDR and CDR2 is SFDVKD. The CDR3 here is CATSDPRGSETQYF. The DNA for the CDR3 is TGTGCCACCAGTGATCCACGGGGTTCGGAGACCCAGTACTTC.

This clonotype has a handful of counts. The chain is built from TRBV20-1 and TRBJ2-1; 10 bases match TRBD2. CDR1 is DFQATT and CDR2 is SNEGSKA in the germline V gene (reference sequence). The CDR3 is 18 residues long. Trimming took 1 base from V and 3 from J; bases not matched to a gene: 12. CDR3 bases: TGCAGTGCTAGAGCGGGAGCGGGAGGGCCCTATTACTACAATGAGCAGTTCTTC. As protein: CSARAGAGGPYYYNEQFF.

This clonotype was seen only a few times. V and J are TRBV10-3 and TRBJ2-3; D not certain. CDR1 ENHRY and CDR2 SYGVKD come from the germline V gene. Trimming stripped 10 bases from V and 1 base from J, with 12 bases between. The CDR3 is made up of 13 amino acids. CDR3 loop: CATKAAGTDTQYF. CDR3 sequence (DNA): TGTGCCACCAAGGCGGCTGGCACAGATACGCAGTATTTT.

The sample holds a few counts of this clonotype. This rearrangement joins TRBV5-5 to TRBJ2-5, with TRBD1 identical over 7 bases. CDR3 length equals 17 residues. With V trimmed by 3 bases and J by 2 bases, 13 bases remained unmatched. Germline V gene data show CDR1 as SGHKS and CDR2 as YYEKEE (reference sequence). The CDR3 sequence is CASSSTPPGTAQETQYF. The CDR3 DNA reads TGTGCCAGCAGCTCCACCCCCCCCGGGACAGCTCAAGAGACCCAGTACTTC.

The table lists this clonotype with many counts. J is TRBJ1-4 and V is TRBV2; 9 bases agree with TRBD1. Germline CDR1 is SNHLY and CDR2 is FYNNEI. With 4 bases clipped from V and 5 bases from J, the junction kept 5 bases outside the gene matches. The CDR3 length is 15 residues. The CDR3, as DNA: TGTGCCAGCAGTGTCGCCGGGACAGGGAATGAAAAACTGTTTTTT. It codes for CASSVAGTGNEKLFF.

This clonotype showed up many times. The rearrangement uses TRBV24-1 and TRBJ2-1; TRBD1 is a possible D gene (5 bases). This CDR3 is built from 15 residues. Trimming took 2 bases from V and 0 from J, leaving 7 bases between them. The germline V gene encodes CDR1 KGHDR and CDR2 SFDVKD. The CDR3 spells CATSDSTVSYNEQFF. The DNA for the CDR3 is TGTGCCACCAGTGATTCGACAGTCTCCTACAATGAGCAGTTCTTC.